The source of this TCR beta chain is a study of T cells in Graves' hyperthyroidism and ophthalmopathy. Germline V CDR1 and CDR2: LGHDT, YNNKEL (reference sequence). The junction had 17 bases not matched to a gene; V was cut back by 0 bases and J by 6 bases. This CDR3 has 20 residues. This clonotype was observed a handful of times. Its antigen is unknown. Around 9.9 ml of fresh peripheral blood supplied the PBMCs. The source material, RNA transcripts, was used to amplify TCR beta CDR3 regions. Primed by the HTBI set, a first-round RT-PCR was run on the TCR CDR3. Via MiXCR, TCRdb re-called the multiplex PCR reads, giving one row per CDR3 protein. The data contain 300,000 or so distinct CDR3 sequences, roughly 18% of them singletons. Study observations and caveats: Ophthalmopathy was separated from stable hyperthyroidism by a 13 V-J model.

The origin of this receptor is a woman between 45 and 65 years old with Graves' hyperthyroidism. This sequence joins TRBV3-1 and TRBJ1-4; 9 nucleotides align to TRBD1. Sequences were obtained from blood. This CDR3 reads CASSQDIPGQGVWSDEKLFF. CDR3 nucleotides: TGTGCCAGCAGCCAAGATATCCCGGGACAGGGTGTGTGGTCGGATGAAAAACTGTTTTTT. The whole variable domain, filled in from reference TRBV3-1 and TRBJ1-4, reads DTAVSQTPKYLVTQMGNDKSIKCEQNLGHDTMYWYKQDSKKFLKIMFSYNNKELIINETVPNRFSPKSPDKAHLNLHINSLELGDSAVYFCASSQDIPGQGVWSDEKLFFGSGTQLSVL.